This T cell receptor (beta chain) comes out of a study of T cells after yellow fever vaccination. Overall study results and limits: It was a small share of clonotypes that appeared in both CD4 and CD8 compartments. Reappearance after the booster was observed for most primary-vaccination clones (roughly 95% CD4, roughly 90% CD8).

This clonotype was seen many times. The antigen remains undetermined. TCRdb reprocessed the 5' RACE reads with MiXCR, giving one entry per CDR3 protein. The sample includes 250,000 or so distinct CDR3 sequences, about 3.7% of them seen just once. The CDR3 consists of 15 residues. Trimming shortened V by 3 bases and J by 6 bases, and 15 bases separated the two germline ends. The germline CDR1 and CDR2 sequences are KGHSH and LQKENI. The receptor comes from a man between 18 and 35 years old who received the YFV17D yellow fever vaccine. The rearrangement links TRBV18 to TRBJ2-1; D possibly uses TRBD1 or TRBD2 (5 bases each). This sample comprised PBMCs, obtained 15 days after the yellow fever booster vaccination. In DNA, the CDR3 is TGTGCCAGCTCACCGGTCCGGGGCGCGAGCAATGAGCAGTTCTTC. It specifies CASSPVRGASNEQFF. Using reference TRBV18 and TRBJ2-1 for the parts outside the CDR3, the full variable domain is NAGVMQNPRHLVRRRGQEARLRCSPMKGHSHVYWYRQLPEEGLKFMVYLQKENIIDESGMPKERFSAEFPKEGPSILRIQQVVRGDSAAYFCASSPVRGASNEQFFGPGTRLTVL.